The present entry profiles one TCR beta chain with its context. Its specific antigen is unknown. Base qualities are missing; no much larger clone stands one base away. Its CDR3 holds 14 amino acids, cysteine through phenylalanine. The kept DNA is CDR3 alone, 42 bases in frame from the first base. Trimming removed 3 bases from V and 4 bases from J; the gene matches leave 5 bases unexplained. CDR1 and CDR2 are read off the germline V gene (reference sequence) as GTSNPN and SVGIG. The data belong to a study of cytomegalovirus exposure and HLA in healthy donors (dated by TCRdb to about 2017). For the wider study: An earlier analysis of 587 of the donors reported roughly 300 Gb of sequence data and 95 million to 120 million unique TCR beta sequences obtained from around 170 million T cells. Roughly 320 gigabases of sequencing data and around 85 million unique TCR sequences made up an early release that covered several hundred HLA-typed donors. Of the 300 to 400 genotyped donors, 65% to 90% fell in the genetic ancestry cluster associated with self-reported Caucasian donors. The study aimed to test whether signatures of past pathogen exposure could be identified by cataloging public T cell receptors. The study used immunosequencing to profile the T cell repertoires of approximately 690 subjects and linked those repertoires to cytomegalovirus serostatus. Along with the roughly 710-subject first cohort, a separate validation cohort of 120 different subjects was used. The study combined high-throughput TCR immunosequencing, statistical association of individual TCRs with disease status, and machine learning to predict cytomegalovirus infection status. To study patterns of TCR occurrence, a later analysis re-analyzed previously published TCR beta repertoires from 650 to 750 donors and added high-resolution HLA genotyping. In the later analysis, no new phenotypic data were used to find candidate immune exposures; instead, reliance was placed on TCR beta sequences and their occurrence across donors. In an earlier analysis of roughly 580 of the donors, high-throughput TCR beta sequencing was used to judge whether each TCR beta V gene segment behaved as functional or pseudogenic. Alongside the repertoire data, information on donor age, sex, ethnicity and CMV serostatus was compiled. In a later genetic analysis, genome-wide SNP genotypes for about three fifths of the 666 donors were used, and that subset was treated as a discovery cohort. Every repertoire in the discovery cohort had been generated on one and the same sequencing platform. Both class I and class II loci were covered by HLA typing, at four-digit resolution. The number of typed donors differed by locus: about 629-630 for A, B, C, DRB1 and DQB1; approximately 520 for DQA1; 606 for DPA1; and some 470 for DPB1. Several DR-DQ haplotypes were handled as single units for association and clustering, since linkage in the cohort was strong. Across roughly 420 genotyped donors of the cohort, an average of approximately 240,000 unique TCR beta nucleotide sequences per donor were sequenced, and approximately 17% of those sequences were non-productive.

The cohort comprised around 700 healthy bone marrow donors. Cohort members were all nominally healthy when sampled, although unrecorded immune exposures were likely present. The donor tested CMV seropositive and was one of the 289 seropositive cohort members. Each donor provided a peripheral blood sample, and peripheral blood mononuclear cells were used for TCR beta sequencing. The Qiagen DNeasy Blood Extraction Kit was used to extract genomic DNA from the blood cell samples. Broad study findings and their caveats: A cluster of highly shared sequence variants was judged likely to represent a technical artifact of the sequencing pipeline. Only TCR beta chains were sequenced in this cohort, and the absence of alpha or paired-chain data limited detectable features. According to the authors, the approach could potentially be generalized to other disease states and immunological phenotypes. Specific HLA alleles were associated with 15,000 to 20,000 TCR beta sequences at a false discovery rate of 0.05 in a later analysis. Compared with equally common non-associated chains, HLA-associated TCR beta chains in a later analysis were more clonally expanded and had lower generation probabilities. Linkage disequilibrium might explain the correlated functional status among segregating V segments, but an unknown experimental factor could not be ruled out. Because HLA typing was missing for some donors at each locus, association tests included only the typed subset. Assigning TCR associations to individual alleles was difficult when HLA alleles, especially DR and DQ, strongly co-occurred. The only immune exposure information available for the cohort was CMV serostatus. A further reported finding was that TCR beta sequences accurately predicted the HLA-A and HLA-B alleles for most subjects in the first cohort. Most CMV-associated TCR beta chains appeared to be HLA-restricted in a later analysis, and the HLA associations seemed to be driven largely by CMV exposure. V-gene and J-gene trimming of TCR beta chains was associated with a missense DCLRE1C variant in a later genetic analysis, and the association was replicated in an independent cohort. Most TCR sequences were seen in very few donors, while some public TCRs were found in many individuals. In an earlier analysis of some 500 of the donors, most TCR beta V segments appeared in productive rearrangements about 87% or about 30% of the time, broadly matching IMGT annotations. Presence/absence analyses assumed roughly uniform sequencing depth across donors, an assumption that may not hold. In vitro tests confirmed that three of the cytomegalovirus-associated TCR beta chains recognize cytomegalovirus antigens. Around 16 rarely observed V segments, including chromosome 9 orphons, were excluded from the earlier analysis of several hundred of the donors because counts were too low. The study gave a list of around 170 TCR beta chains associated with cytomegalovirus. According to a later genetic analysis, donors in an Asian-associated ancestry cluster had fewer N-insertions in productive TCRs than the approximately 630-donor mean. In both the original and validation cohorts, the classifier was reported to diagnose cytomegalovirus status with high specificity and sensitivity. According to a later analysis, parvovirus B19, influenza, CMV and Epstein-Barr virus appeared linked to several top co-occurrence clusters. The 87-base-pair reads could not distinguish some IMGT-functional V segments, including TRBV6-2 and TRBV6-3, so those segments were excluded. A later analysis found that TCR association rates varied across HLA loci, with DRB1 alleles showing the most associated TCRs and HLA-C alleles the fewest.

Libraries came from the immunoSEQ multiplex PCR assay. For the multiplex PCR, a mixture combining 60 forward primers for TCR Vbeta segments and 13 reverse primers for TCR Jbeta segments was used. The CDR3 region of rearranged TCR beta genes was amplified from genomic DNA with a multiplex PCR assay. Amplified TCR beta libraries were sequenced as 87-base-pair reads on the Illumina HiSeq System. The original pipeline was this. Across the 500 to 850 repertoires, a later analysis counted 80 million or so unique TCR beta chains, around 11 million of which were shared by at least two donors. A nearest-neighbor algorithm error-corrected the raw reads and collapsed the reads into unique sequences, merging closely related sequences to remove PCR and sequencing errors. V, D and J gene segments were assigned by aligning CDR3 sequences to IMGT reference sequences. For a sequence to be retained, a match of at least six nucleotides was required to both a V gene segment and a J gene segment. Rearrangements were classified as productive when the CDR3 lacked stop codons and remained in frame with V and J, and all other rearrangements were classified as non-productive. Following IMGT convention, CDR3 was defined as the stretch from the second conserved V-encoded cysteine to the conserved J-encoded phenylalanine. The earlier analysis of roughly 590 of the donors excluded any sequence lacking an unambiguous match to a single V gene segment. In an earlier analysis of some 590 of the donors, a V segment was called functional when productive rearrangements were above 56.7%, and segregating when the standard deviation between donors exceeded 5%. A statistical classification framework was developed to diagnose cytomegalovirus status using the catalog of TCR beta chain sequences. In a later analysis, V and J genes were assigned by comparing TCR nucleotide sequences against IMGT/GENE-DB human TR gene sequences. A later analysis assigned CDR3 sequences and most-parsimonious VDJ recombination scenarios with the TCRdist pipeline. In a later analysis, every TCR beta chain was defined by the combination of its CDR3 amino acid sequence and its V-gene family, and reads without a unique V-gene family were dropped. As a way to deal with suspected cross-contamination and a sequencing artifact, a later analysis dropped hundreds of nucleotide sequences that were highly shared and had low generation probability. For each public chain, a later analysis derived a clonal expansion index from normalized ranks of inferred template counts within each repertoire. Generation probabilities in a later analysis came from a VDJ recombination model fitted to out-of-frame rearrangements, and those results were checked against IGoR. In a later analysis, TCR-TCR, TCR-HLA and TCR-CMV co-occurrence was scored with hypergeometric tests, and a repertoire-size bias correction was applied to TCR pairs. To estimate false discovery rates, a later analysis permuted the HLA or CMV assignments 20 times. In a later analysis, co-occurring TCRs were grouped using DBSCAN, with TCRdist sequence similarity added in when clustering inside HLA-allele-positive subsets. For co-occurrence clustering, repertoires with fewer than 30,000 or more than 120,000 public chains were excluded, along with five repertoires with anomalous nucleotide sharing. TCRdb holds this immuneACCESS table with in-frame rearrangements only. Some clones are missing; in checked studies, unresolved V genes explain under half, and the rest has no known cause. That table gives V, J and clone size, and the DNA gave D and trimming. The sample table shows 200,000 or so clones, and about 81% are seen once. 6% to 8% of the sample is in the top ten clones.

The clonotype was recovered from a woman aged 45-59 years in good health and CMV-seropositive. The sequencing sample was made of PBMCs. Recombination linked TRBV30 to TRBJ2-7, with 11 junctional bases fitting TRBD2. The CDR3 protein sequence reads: CAWRPSGRLYEQYF. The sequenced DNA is TGTGCCTGGAGGCCTAGCGGGAGGCTTTACGAGCAGTACTTC.